One sample yielded the 26 T cell receptor beta chains listed below, sequenced in a study of response to subunit inactivated influenza vaccine. TCRdb re-called the RT-PCR reads with MiXCR, one entry per CDR3 protein. The table lists about 530,000 distinct CDR3 sequences, 10% to 15% of them singletons. The source material was PBMCs from blood, sampled more than 35 days after vaccination. These receptors came from a man aged 50-59 years who received an inactivated influenza vaccine.

Remarks on this clonotype: Possible read error: a much larger clone is one base away. The chain uses TRBV12-3 or TRBV12-4 and TRBJ1-1; 8 bases fit TRBD1. This CDR3 is 14 amino acids long. V was pared by 6 bases and J by 0 bases, with 3 bases of the junction left unmatched. This CDR3 reads CASRWTGMNTEAFF. In DNA, the CDR3 is TGTGCCAGCAGGTGGACAGGGATGAACACTGAAGCTTTCTTT.

The chain combines TRBV29-1 with TRBJ2-7; weak D call: TRBD2 (5 bases). The germline CDR1 and CDR2 sequences are SQVTM and ANQGSEA. The CDR3 spans 12 residues. Deletions cut 4 bases from V and 6 bases from J, with 13 bases between. CDR3 bases: TGCAGCGTTGCCGGACGGGAAGTCGAGCAGTACTTC. It yields the protein CSVAGREVEQYF.

There are many counts of this clonotype. J is TRBJ2-1 and V is TRBV11-2; 9 nucleotides line up with TRBD2. Germline V gives CDR1 SGHAT, CDR2 FQNNGV. V was pared by 1 base and J by 4 bases, with 5 bases of the junction left unmatched. CDR3 length equals 16 residues. DNA for the CDR3: TGTGCCAGCAGCTTAGTAGCGGGAGCGGGGTACAATGAGCAGTTCTTC. As protein: CASSLVAGAGYNEQFF.

This clonotype was counted many times. The chain is built from TRBV29-1 and TRBJ2-1; the match to TRBD2 covers 8 bases. From germline, CDR1 is SQVTM and CDR2 ANQGSEA. The CDR3 has 17 residues. V shed 7 bases, J shed 8 bases, and the junction held 22 bases outside the gene matches. The CDR3 spells CSELRGIAGPSSDEQFF. The CDR3 DNA reads as TGCAGCGAGTTGCGTGGGATAGCGGGGCCCTCGAGCGATGAGCAGTTCTTC.

The chain uses TRBV5-8 and TRBJ2-7; TRBD1 matches 7 bases. The CDR3 totals 13 residues. The germline V gene has CDR1 SGHTS and CDR2 YDEGEE. The trim removed 9 bases at V and 1 base at J, leaving 7 bases unmatched. CDR3: CATARTGSYEQYF. The CDR3 bases are TGTGCCACAGCCCGGACAGGATCCTACGAGCAGTACTTC.

This clonotype has just a few counts. The chain links TRBV12-3 or TRBV12-4 to TRBJ1-1; D remains ambiguous. CDR3 length: 15 residues. With 10 bases removed from V and 1 base from J, the gap between germline ends came to 19 bases. CDR3 loop: CATDRPGRPNTEAFF. The CDR3, as DNA: TGTGCCACGGATCGCCCTGGGCGGCCGAACACTGAAGCTTTCTTT.

J is TRBJ2-3 and V is TRBV7-6; D assignment may be TRBD1 or TRBD2 (6 bases each). The CDR3 runs to 13 residues. Trimming removed 7 bases at V and 6 bases at J, with 14 bases between. The V gene's germline CDR1 is SGHVS and CDR2 FNYEAQ. In DNA, the CDR3 is TGTGCCAGCACCCGGGGGCCGGGGGATACGCAGTATTTT. Amino acid sequence: CASTRGPGDTQYF.

This clonotype has a count of ten or more. In DNA form, the CDR3 reads TGTGCCAGCAGTGTCTGGGGGACTAATGAAGCTTTCTTT. Its translation is CASSVWGTNEAFF. The V and J genes are TRBV2 and TRBJ1-1, with a weak D call TRBD1 (5 bases). CDR1 is SNHLY and CDR2 is FYNNEI in the germline V gene. This CDR3 has 13 amino acids. Trimming took 4 bases from V and 7 from J, leaving 13 bases between them. Using reference TRBV2 and TRBJ1-1 for the parts outside the CDR3, the full variable domain is EPEVTQTPSHQVTQMGQEVILRCVPISNHLYFYWYRQILGQKVEFLVSFYNNEISEKSEIFDDQFSVERPDGSNFTLKIRSTKLEDSAMYFCASSVWGTNEAFFGQGTRLTVV.

This clonotype has a handful of counts. The chain combines TRBV24-1 with TRBJ2-1, with 8 bases aligning to TRBD2. Germline V CDR1 and CDR2: KGHDR, SFDVKD. The CDR3 is 17 residues long. Trimming at V came to 1 base and at J to 8 bases, leaving 12 bases not matched to a gene. CDR3 in DNA: TGTGCCACCAGTGATTTAGGCCGGGGGGGCCGGGGCGATGAGCAGTTCTTC. Its translation: CATSDLGRGGRGDEQFF.

The sample holds a few counts of this clonotype. The chain has TRBV5-6 and TRBJ2-1, with D unresolved. Trimming stripped 0 bases from V and 8 bases from J, with 15 bases between. CDR3 length: 15 amino acids. Germline CDR1 is SGHDT and CDR2 is YYEEEE. CDR3 in amino acids: CASSLVGQRRDEQFF. DNA of the CDR3: TGTGCCAGCAGCTTGGTGGGTCAGCGCCGGGATGAGCAGTTCTTC.

The chain joins TRBV5-1 to TRBJ1-4; 9 nucleotides agree with TRBD1. Germline-derived CDR1 and CDR2 are SGHRS and YFSETQ. The CDR3 runs 14 residues. V gave up 4 bases and J gave up 8 bases; unmatched junction bases: 6. CDR3 sequence reads: CASSEGQGPEKLFF. The CDR3 DNA follows: TGCGCCAGCAGCGAGGGACAGGGTCCCGAAAAACTGTTTTTT.

This clonotype was observed a handful of times. The chain employs TRBV12-3 or TRBV12-4 and TRBJ2-3; 7 nucleotides match TRBD2. J was trimmed by 0 bases and V by 1 base; bases with no gene match: 7. CDR3 length: 17 residues. The CDR3 reads CASSLGMGRGSTDTQYF. The CDR3 region has the DNA TGTGCCAGCAGTTTAGGGATGGGGCGGGGGAGCACAGATACGCAGTATTTT.

This clonotype was detected a few times. V and J are TRBV20-1 and TRBJ1-1, with D hard to call. The germline gives CDR1 DFQATT, CDR2 SNEGSKA (reference sequence). With 3 bases removed from V and 1 base from J, the gap between germline ends came to 9 bases. The CDR3 loop spans 13 amino acids. The CDR3 region has the DNA TGCAGTGCTAGGTTTTGGGGGAACACTGAAGCTTTCTTT. It encodes CSARFWGNTEAFF.

This clonotype was picked up a small number of times. This rearrangement joins TRBV12-3 or TRBV12-4 to TRBJ2-2; D unresolved. V lost 1 base to trimming and J lost 1 base, with 4 bases between them. This CDR3 contains 14 residues. In DNA form, the CDR3 reads TGTGCCAGCAGTTTAGTACAGAACACCGGGGAGCTGTTTTTT. This encodes CASSLVQNTGELFF.

This clonotype was seen a few times. The chain employs TRBV30 and TRBJ1-3; D is perhaps TRBD1 (5 bases). The ends were cut back, 0 bases at V and 1 base at J, with 10 bases in the middle. CDR3 length: 15 residues. CDR1 is GTSNPN, CDR2 SVGIG, per germline (reference sequence). Here the CDR3 DNA reads TGTGCCTGGAGTGTACTACAGGCATCTGGAAACACCATATATTTT. This translates into CAWSVLQASGNTIYF.

This clonotype was counted a few times. The V gene is TRBV7-9, the J gene TRBJ2-5; maybe TRBD2 (5 bases). With 5 bases removed from V and 4 bases from J, the gap between germline ends came to 14 bases. Germline V CDR1 and CDR2: SEHNR, FQNEAQ (reference sequence). The CDR3 loop spans 14 amino acids. The CDR3 coding sequence is TGTGCCAGCAGCCCGACGGGATCGGTAGAGACCCAGTACTTC. This sequence encodes CASSPTGSVETQYF.

This clonotype was observed many times. The J gene is TRBJ1-6, the V gene TRBV12-3 or TRBV12-4; perhaps TRBD1 as D (5 bases). Trimming left V 6 bases short and J 0 bases short, with 9 bases between. The CDR3 extends over 15 amino acids. The CDR3 DNA reads TGTGCCAGCAGCCGACAGAGCTCCTATAATTCACCCCTCCACTTT. Residues: CASSRQSSYNSPLHF.

A few counts support this clonotype. The CDR3 DNA reads TGTGCCAGCAGAACGGATGGGGACAGTAATTCACCCCTCCACTTT. Amino acid sequence: CASRTDGDSNSPLHF. This chain connects TRBV7-9 to TRBJ1-6, with TRBD1 matching 7 bases. The CDR3 consists of 15 residues. The V gene end was trimmed by 6 bases and the J gene end by 6 bases; junction bases not matched to a gene: 8. In germline, CDR1 is SEHNR, CDR2 FQNEAQ (reference sequence).

CDR3 protein: CAISGQAGDTGELFF. CDR3 nucleotide sequence: TGTGCCATCAGTGGGCAAGCGGGAGACACCGGGGAGCTGTTTTTT. The chain joins TRBV10-3 to TRBJ2-2; 8 bases map to TRBD2. This CDR3 region has 15 residues. Looked up from germline, CDR1 is ENHRY and CDR2 is SYGVKD. The J segment lost 3 bases and the V segment lost 4 bases, leaving 4 bases of the junction unmatched.

This clonotype was seen a few times. The rearrangement links TRBV11-2 to TRBJ2-1; 11 positions match TRBD2. The germline gives CDR1 SGHAT, CDR2 FQNNGV. The CDR3 contains 17 residues. Unmatched junction bases numbered 18, after V lost 5 bases and J lost 12 bases. DNA for the CDR3: TGTGCCAGCAGCCCCGTGGCGGGGATAGCGGGGGGGCAGCGGCAGTTCTTC. Translation gives CASSPVAGIAGGQRQFF.

The V gene is TRBV5-1, the J gene TRBJ2-1, with 9 bases that match TRBD1. This CDR3 contains 15 residues. Germline trimming cut 1 base from V and 6 bases from J; bases unmatched to any gene: 5. Germline V gene sequence: CDR1 SGHRS, CDR2 YFSETQ. The CDR3 DNA reads TGCGCCAGCAGCTTGAGGGACAGGGTGTCCAATGAGCAGTTCTTC. Translating it yields CASSLRDRVSNEQFF. The complete variable domain, with remaining parts taken from reference TRBV5-1 and TRBJ2-1, reads KAGVTQTPRYLIKTRGQQVTLSCSPISGHRSVSWYQQTPGQGLQFLFEYFSETQRNKGNFPGRFSGRQFSNSRSEMNVSTLELGDSALYLCASSLRDRVSNEQFFGPGTRLTVL.

The chain is built from TRBV12-3 or TRBV12-4 and TRBJ1-1; no firm D call. Trimming cost V 7 bases and J 1 base, with 13 bases left between them. This CDR3 comprises 14 residues. DNA for the CDR3: TGTGCCAGCAACCGGGCCGGGTGGAACACTGAAGCTTTCTTT. Its translation is CASNRAGWNTEAFF.

This sequence joins TRBV3-1 and TRBJ2-2; 7 nucleotides match TRBD2. The V gene end was trimmed by 0 bases and the J gene end by 7 bases; junction bases not matched to a gene: 23. CDR1 is LGHDT, CDR2 YNNKEL, per germline (reference sequence). The CDR3 is 21 amino acids. DNA of the CDR3: TGTGCCAGCAGCCAAGACATAGCGGGCACTCCAAGGGCGGGGTACATCGGGGAGCTGTTTTTT. This translates into CASSQDIAGTPRAGYIGELFF. Supplemented by reference TRBV3-1 and TRBJ2-2, the full variable domain reads DTAVSQTPKYLVTQMGNDKSIKCEQNLGHDTMYWYKQDSKKFLKIMFSYNNKELIINETVPNRFSPKSPDKAHLNLHINSLELGDSAVYFCASSQDIAGTPRAGYIGELFFGEGSRLTVL.

This chain uses TRBV12-3 or TRBV12-4 with TRBJ2-7, with 7 bases fitting TRBD1. J gave up 0 bases and V 1 base, and 3 bases lay outside the gene matches. The CDR3 is made up of 15 amino acids. The CDR3, as DNA: TGTGCCAGCAGTTTAGAGGGACAGATCTCCTACGAGCAGTACTTC. This codes for CASSLEGQISYEQYF.

This clonotype has a handful of counts. This chain uses TRBV20-1 with TRBJ1-4; 9 bases line up with TRBD1. Germline lookup yields CDR1 DFQATT and CDR2 SNEGSKA (reference sequence). The V gene end was trimmed by 3 bases and the J gene end by 5 bases; junction bases not matched to a gene: 7. CDR3 length equals 15 residues. The CDR3 DNA reads TGCAGTGCTAGGGAACCCGGGACAGGGAATGAAAAACTGTTTTTT. This codes for CSAREPGTGNEKLFF.

The chain couples TRBV29-1 to TRBJ2-7, with D perhaps TRBD2 (7 bases). Germline values: CDR1 SQVTM, CDR2 ANQGSEA. With 7 bases removed from V and 2 bases from J, the gap between germline ends came to 24 bases. The CDR3 covers 16 residues. CDR3 sequence reads: CSAHPRGGRPTYEQYF. As DNA, the CDR3 is TGCAGCGCACACCCGAGGGGGGGGCGCCCGACCTACGAGCAGTACTTC.